Listed below are T cell receptor beta chains from one sample, sequenced in a study of memory CD4+ T cells and cytomegalovirus serostatus. The protocol was immunoSEQ multiplex PCR, while the TCRdb copy is restricted to in-frame clones and leaves out a portion. This table has tens of thousands of clones, about 81% appearing once. Sequencing was done on a sample of memory CD4+ T cells from blood. These receptors were collected from an adult in good health and CMV-seronegative. CDR3s include the opening cysteine and the closing phenylalanine or tryptophan. The order of the fields is clone size, J gene, CDR3 length, D gene, V gene, CDR3 DNA, CDR3 protein. The D gene is left open where the match is weak. The size entry is marked missing in some rows and otherwise reads once, few, many or a size class.

size: .
J: TRBJ1-2
length: 14
D: .
V: TRBV28
DNA: TGTGCCAGCAGCTATGGAGGGGGGGACTATGGCTACACCTTC
CDR3: CASSYGGGDYGYTF

size: few
J: TRBJ1-1
length: 14
D: .
V: TRBV5-1
DNA: TGCGCCAGCAGCTTGGCTGGGCCTCACACTGAAGCTTTCTTT
CDR3: CASSLAGPHTEAFF

size: .
J: TRBJ1-5
length: 18
D: TRBD1
V: TRBV2
DNA: TGTGCCAGCAGGGACGGACAGGGTCTGACTTCGAGCAATCAGCCCCAGCATTTT
CDR3: CASRDGQGLTSSNQPQHF

size: .
J: TRBJ2-7
length: 15
D: .
V: TRBV19
DNA: TGTGCCAGTAGCACCGGACTGGGAGCTCTCTACGAGCAGTACTTC
CDR3: CASSTGLGALYEQYF

size: once
J: TRBJ1-6
length: 12
D: .
V: TRBV5-6
DNA: TGTGCCAGCAGCTGGAGGGGTTCACCCCTCCACTTT
CDR3: CASSWRGSPLHF

size: once
J: TRBJ1-5
length: 15
D: .
V: TRBV4-2
DNA: TGTGCCAGCAGCCAAGAAGCAGGGATCAATCAGCCCCAGCATTTT
CDR3: CASSQEAGINQPQHF

size: .
J: TRBJ1-1
length: 17
D: .
V: TRBV5-6
DNA: TGTGCCAGCAGCTTCCCGAGCCCGGGGGCGGGTAACACTGAAGCTTTCTTT
CDR3: CASSFPSPGAGNTEAFF

size: .
J: TRBJ1-6
length: 14
D: TRBD1
V: TRBV2
DNA: TGTGCCAGCAGCTTCACAGGGGGCGATTCACCCCTCCACTTT
CDR3: CASSFTGGDSPLHF

size: .
J: TRBJ1-2
length: 15
D: TRBD1
V: TRBV7-6
DNA: TGTGCCAGCAGCTTAGCTGCAGGGGGCTACGGCGGCTACACCTTC
CDR3: CASSLAAGGYGGYTF

size: .
J: TRBJ2-1
length: 14
D: TRBD1
V: TRBV7-7
DNA: TGTGCTAGCAGCTTAGGGGGCCTAGATAATGAGCAGTTCTTC
CDR3: CASSLGGLDNEQFF

size: few
J: TRBJ1-5
length: 16
D: TRBD1
V: TRBV5-1
DNA: TGCGCCAGCAGCCGGAATCCAAGCACAGGGGTGGAGCCCCAGCATTTT
CDR3: CASSRNPSTGVEPQHF

size: few
J: TRBJ1-1
length: 13
D: TRBD1
V: TRBV5-4
DNA: TGTGCCAGCAGCATTGCAGGGGGCACTGAAGCTTTCTTT
CDR3: CASSIAGGTEAFF

size: .
J: TRBJ1-6
length: 13
D: .
V: TRBV4-3
DNA: TGCGCCAGCAGCCAAAATTCTATTTCACCCCTCCACTTT
CDR3: CASSQNSISPLHF

size: .
J: TRBJ1-2
length: 13
D: .
V: TRBV18
DNA: TGTGCCAGCTCATCGGACGTTAACTATGGCTACACCTTC
CDR3: CASSSDVNYGYTF

size: .
J: TRBJ1-1
length: 14
D: TRBD1
V: TRBV7-9
DNA: TGTGCCAGCAGCATCGGACAGGAGGCTACTGAAGCTTTCTTT
CDR3: CASSIGQEATEAFF

size: .
J: TRBJ2-3
length: 15
D: .
V: TRBV15
DNA: TGTGCCACCAGCAGAGTTTCGGGTAGCACAGATACGCAGTATTTT
CDR3: CATSRVSGSTDTQYF

size: .
J: TRBJ1-3
length: 14
D: .
V: TRBV10-2
DNA: TGCGCCAGCAGTCCAGGGGTCTCTGGAAACACCATATATTTT
CDR3: CASSPGVSGNTIYF

size: .
J: TRBJ2-5
length: 10
D: .
V: TRBV2
DNA: TGTGCCAGCAGTCTAGAGACCCAGTACTTC
CDR3: CASSLETQYF

size: .
J: TRBJ1-6
length: 14
D: .
V: TRBV14
DNA: TGTGCCAGCAGCCAAAGATCCTATAATTCACCCCTCCACTTT
CDR3: CASSQRSYNSPLHF

size: .
J: TRBJ1-5
length: 14
D: .
V: TRBV19
DNA: TGTGCCAGTAGTATCGAGGCAGGGCAACAGCCCCAGCATTTT
CDR3: CASSIEAGQQPQHF

size: .
J: TRBJ2-5
length: 15
D: TRBD2
V: TRBV7-2
DNA: TGTGCCAGCAGCTCACTAGCGGGCCCTCAAGAGACCCAGTACTTC
CDR3: CASSSLAGPQETQYF

size: .
J: TRBJ1-6
length: 12
D: .
V: TRBV7-6
DNA: TGTGCCAGCAGCGAACCTAATTCACCCCTCCACTTT
CDR3: CASSEPNSPLHF

size: .
J: TRBJ2-5
length: 16
D: TRBD1
V: TRBV5-6
DNA: TGTGCCAGCAGCTCCGAATTACAGGGGGTGAAAGAGACCCAGTACTTC
CDR3: CASSSELQGVKETQYF

size: few
J: TRBJ2-2
length: 17
D: TRBD1
V: TRBV4-1
DNA: TGCGCCAGCAGCCAACCCACAAGGACAGGGGTGGCCGGGGAGCTGTTTTTT
CDR3: CASSQPTRTGVAGELFF

size: once
J: TRBJ2-2
length: 16
D: .
V: TRBV19
DNA: TGTGCCAGTAGTATTGGGGGGGCCTCGTACACCGGGGAGCTGTTTTTT
CDR3: CASSIGGASYTGELFF

size: .
J: TRBJ1-4
length: 14
D: .
V: TRBV19
DNA: TGTGCCAGTAGTATGGCCAGTCCGAATGAAAAACTGTTTTTT
CDR3: CASSMASPNEKLFF

size: .
J: TRBJ1-1
length: 13
D: .
V: TRBV5-6
DNA: TGTGCCAGCAGCTGGACGGGGGGGACTGAAGCTTTCTTT
CDR3: CASSWTGGTEAFF

size: .
J: TRBJ1-1
length: 13
D: .
V: TRBV5-1
DNA: TGCGCCAGCAGCTTGTTCAAGGGAACTGAAGCTTTCTTT
CDR3: CASSLFKGTEAFF

size: .
J: TRBJ2-5
length: 15
D: .
V: TRBV7-2
DNA: TGTGCCAGCAGCCGACGGGGGGCCCTCCAAGAGACCCAGTACTTC
CDR3: CASSRRGALQETQYF

size: .
J: TRBJ2-5
length: 13
D: .
V: TRBV28
DNA: TGTGCCAGCAGAGTTTTTGCCGAGGAGACCCAGTACTTC
CDR3: CASRVFAEETQYF

size: once
J: TRBJ2-2
length: 13
D: TRBD1
V: TRBV6-4
DNA: TGTGCCAGCAGCGGACAGGGGACCGGGGAGCTGTTTTTT
CDR3: CASSGQGTGELFF

size: .
J: TRBJ1-2
length: 12
D: .
V: TRBV18
DNA: TGTGCCAGCTCACCAGGGTCTGATGGCTACACCTTC
CDR3: CASSPGSDGYTF

size: .
J: TRBJ1-6
length: 15
D: .
V: TRBV4-3
DNA: TGCGCCAGCAGCCAAGAAACCGGGTATAATTCACCCCTCCACTTT
CDR3: CASSQETGYNSPLHF

size: .
J: TRBJ2-2
length: 17
D: TRBD2
V: TRBV30
DNA: TGTGCCTGGAGTGGGGAGGGTGTTGTAGTATCCACCGGGGAGCTGTTTTTT
CDR3: CAWSGEGVVVSTGELFF

size: once
J: TRBJ2-3
length: 16
D: .
V: TRBV28
DNA: TGTGCCAGCAGTTTTCTGGCGGGTACTAGCACAGATACGCAGTATTTT
CDR3: CASSFLAGTSTDTQYF

size: .
J: TRBJ2-3
length: 16
D: TRBD1
V: TRBV18
DNA: TGTGCCAGCTCCCCAAGGGGGCAGCGAGGCACAGATACGCAGTATTTT
CDR3: CASSPRGQRGTDTQYF

size: few
J: TRBJ1-1
length: 13
D: .
V: TRBV30
DNA: TGTGCCTGGAGAAGCCCCGTTACTGTGAAGGCTTTCTTT
CDR3: CAWRSPVTVKAFF

size: once
J: TRBJ2-3
length: 14
D: .
V: TRBV9
DNA: TGTGCCAGCAGCGCCGGACCCAGCACAGATACGCAGTATTTT
CDR3: CASSAGPSTDTQYF

size: .
J: TRBJ2-5
length: 18
D: TRBD2
V: TRBV4-1
DNA: TGCGCCAGCAGCCAAGAAGGGACTAGGGGGATTGTGCAAGAGACCCAGTACTTC
CDR3: CASSQEGTRGIVQETQYF

size: .
J: TRBJ1-1
length: 13
D: .
V: TRBV6-5
DNA: TGTGCCAGCAGTACGAAGGGAAGGACTGAAGCTTTCTTT
CDR3: CASSTKGRTEAFF

size: .
J: TRBJ2-7
length: 11
D: .
V: TRBV7-8
DNA: TGTGCCAGCAGCATGAACTACGAGCAGTACTTC
CDR3: CASSMNYEQYF

size: .
J: TRBJ1-6
length: 13
D: .
V: TRBV9
DNA: TGTGCCAGCAGCACCACACCCGGGGGGCCCCTCCACTTT
CDR3: CASSTTPGGPLHF

size: .
J: TRBJ2-1
length: 13
D: .
V: TRBV7-6
DNA: TGTGCCAGCAGCCCGGGTCCCGGCTGGGAGCAGTTCTTC
CDR3: CASSPGPGWEQFF

size: few
J: TRBJ1-1
length: 12
D: .
V: TRBV29-1
DNA: TGCAGCGTTGAGGTGGGACAAACAGCGGCTTTCTTT
CDR3: CSVEVGQTAAFF

size: .
J: TRBJ2-5
length: 14
D: .
V: TRBV5-4
DNA: TGTGCCAGCAGCTTGGCCGGGGGCGAGGAGACCCAGTACTTC
CDR3: CASSLAGGEETQYF

size: .
J: TRBJ2-2
length: 14
D: .
V: TRBV5-4
DNA: TGTGCCAGCAGCTTGGCCCCCTCCACCGGGGAGCTGTTTTTT
CDR3: CASSLAPSTGELFF

size: .
J: TRBJ1-6
length: 15
D: .
V: TRBV10-1
DNA: TGCGCCATCCCGGCGAGGGGGGCCTGTAATTCACCCCTCCACTTT
CDR3: CAIPARGACNSPLHF

size: .
J: TRBJ2-2
length: 15
D: TRBD1
V: TRBV7-3
DNA: TGTGCCAGCAGCCCCGGGACAGCTAACACCGGGGAGCTGTTTTTT
CDR3: CASSPGTANTGELFF

size: .
J: TRBJ2-3
length: 18
D: TRBD2
V: TRBV5-1
DNA: TGCGCCAGCAGCTCTTGGTGGGGGGACGCGGGGGTGGCAGATACGCAGTATTTT
CDR3: CASSSWWGDAGVADTQYF

size: .
J: TRBJ1-5
length: 15
D: .
V: TRBV7-8
DNA: TGTGCCAGCAGCTCGTCAGGGAATAGCAATCAGCCCCAGCATTTT
CDR3: CASSSSGNSNQPQHF

size: once
J: TRBJ1-6
length: 15
D: TRBD1
V: TRBV6-1
DNA: TGTGCCAGCATTAGGGACAGGGGTTTTACTTCACCCCTCCACTTT
CDR3: CASIRDRGFTSPLHF